This T cell receptor beta chain was captured by sequencing in a study of identical twins listed by TCRdb under 2016. With regard to the full study: The study deep-sequenced TCR alpha and beta repertoires from monozygotic twins, unrelated adults of various ages and cord blood to test whether fetal clonotypes persist. To rule out contamination, replicate twin experiments were performed at different times with different library preparation protocols.

The library was produced with 5' RACE. Sequencing instrument: Illumina HiSeq 2000. Template switching added a universal primer binding site, and the final cDNA carried a unique molecular identifier that allowed TCR cDNA molecules to be counted accurately. First-strand cDNA for TCR alpha and beta chains was synthesized from specific primers in the conserved constant-segment region. To control for contamination, every cDNA library carried two barcodes: a SMART-Mk sample barcode plus Illumina barcodes. TruSeq adapter sequences along with Illumina sample barcodes were introduced in two successive PCR steps. Sequencing of the TCR alpha and beta cDNA libraries was done on the Illumina HiSeq platform using custom primers. Processing in the source paper ran as follows. Raw reads were processed with MiGEC to extract unique molecular identifiers, and MiXCR was used to determine CDR3 positions. For each individual, recombination models were inferred using an EM algorithm with the repgenHMM and IGoR tools. Shared clonotype analysis was performed with the tcR package in R, normalizing sharing by the product of cloneset sizes. Out-of-frame nonproductive sequences were analyzed to study raw recombination free of thymic and clonal selection effects. TCRdb reran the public reads through fastp at Q25 and MiXCR, keeping productive beta chains. Entries that share a CDR3 protein sequence are merged under the most common genes and DNA. These V and J calls originate from TCRdb's pipeline instead of the authors' own analysis. The sample table lists 1.5 million to 2 million distinct CDR3 sequences, under 35% of them with a count of one. Around 0.25% of the sample is in the top ten clones.

All donors were healthy Caucasians. Looking up the germline V gene (reference sequence) yields CDR1 DFQATT and CDR2 SNEGSKA. The CDR3 has 18 amino acids, counting the end cysteine and phenylalanine. Kept here is only the CDR3 DNA, which spans 54 bases and is read in frame from base 1. From V the trimming removes 1 base and from J it removes 2 bases, while the gene matches leave 13 bases of the junction unaccounted for. With regard to this clonotype: Its antigen remains undetermined. No much larger clone is present one base from it, and per-base qualities are unavailable.

Broader findings and caveats from the paper: Conclusions relied on cross-sectional statistical analysis, since the same donors could not be followed over many years. Recombination models systematically underestimated out-of-frame TCR alpha sharing in monozygotic twins but agreed with sharing between unrelated individuals. The excess sharing between twins in beta out-of-frame sequences was weaker because fewer shared sequences reduced the signal-to-noise ratio. Out-of-frame TCR alpha sequences shared between twins showed an excess of low generation-probability sequences compared with coincidental sharing between unrelated individuals. Fewer insertions were carried by abundant cord blood beta clonotypes, a similar but weaker trend appeared in young adult naive repertoires, and no such trend appeared in memory repertoires. Invariant T cells such as MAIT and iNKT could partly confound zero-insertion analyses, though diverse VJ usage argued against this for most clonotypes.

This receptor was obtained from a newborn girl in good health. Recombination joined TRBV20-1 with TRBJ2-3; TRBD2 aligns with 9 central bases. The sample taken for sequencing was cord blood. The DNA is as follows: TGCAGTGCTAGAGGCGGGGGGGTAGCGGGGGCAAACACAGATACGCAGTATTTT. Its protein reads: CSARGGGVAGANTDTQYF.